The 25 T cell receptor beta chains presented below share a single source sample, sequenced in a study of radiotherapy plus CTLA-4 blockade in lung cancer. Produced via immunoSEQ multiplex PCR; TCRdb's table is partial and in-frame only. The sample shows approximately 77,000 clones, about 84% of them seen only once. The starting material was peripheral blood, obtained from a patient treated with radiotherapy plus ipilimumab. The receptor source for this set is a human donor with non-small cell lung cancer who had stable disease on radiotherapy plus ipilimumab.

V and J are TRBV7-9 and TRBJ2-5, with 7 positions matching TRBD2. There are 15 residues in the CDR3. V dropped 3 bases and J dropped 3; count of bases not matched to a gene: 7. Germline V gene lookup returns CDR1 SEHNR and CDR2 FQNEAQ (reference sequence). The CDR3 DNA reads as TGTGCCAGCAGCTTTCAAGTGGGAGGGGAAGAGACCCAGTACTTC. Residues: CASSFQVGGEETQYF. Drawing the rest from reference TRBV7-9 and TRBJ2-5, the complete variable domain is DTGVSQNPRHKITKRGQNVTFRCDPISEHNRLYWYRQTLGQGPEFLTYFQNEAQLEKSRLLSDRFSAERPKGSFSTLEIQRTEQGDSAMYLCASSFQVGGEETQYFGPGTRLLVL.

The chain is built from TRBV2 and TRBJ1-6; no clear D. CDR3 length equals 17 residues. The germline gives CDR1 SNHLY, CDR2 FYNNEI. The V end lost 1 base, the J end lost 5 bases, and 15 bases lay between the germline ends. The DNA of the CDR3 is TGTGCCAGCAGTGAAGAGGTCCGGTGGCCGCATAATTCACCCCTCCACTTT. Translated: CASSEEVRWPHNSPLHF.

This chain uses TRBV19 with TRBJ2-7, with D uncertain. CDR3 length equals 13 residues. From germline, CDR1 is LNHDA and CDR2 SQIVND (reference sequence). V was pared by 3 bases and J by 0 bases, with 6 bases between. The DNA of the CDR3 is TGTGCCAGTAGTATCGCCTCCTCCTACGAGCAGTACTTC. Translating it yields CASSIASSYEQYF.

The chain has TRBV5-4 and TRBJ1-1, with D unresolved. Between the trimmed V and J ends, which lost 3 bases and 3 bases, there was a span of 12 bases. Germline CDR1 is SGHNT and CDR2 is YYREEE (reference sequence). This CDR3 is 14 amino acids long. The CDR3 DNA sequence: TGTGCCAGCAGCTCCGGGCACTCCGACACTGAAGCTTTCTTT. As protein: CASSSGHSDTEAFF.

The CDR3 nucleotides are TGTGCCAGCAGTGATGAGGGGGAGCGTGCCCCCTTAACCTACGAGCAGTACTTC. Amino acid sequence: CASSDEGERAPLTYEQYF. The chain employs TRBV6-4 and TRBJ2-7, with D tentatively TRBD1 (6 bases). Per germline, CDR1 MRHNA and CDR2 SNTAGT. Between the trimmed V and J ends, which lost 3 bases and 2 bases, there was a span of 23 bases. The CDR3 loop spans 18 amino acids.

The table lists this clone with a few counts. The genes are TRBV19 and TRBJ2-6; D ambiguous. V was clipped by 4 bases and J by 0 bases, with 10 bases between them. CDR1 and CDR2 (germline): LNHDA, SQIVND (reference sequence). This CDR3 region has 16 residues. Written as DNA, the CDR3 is TGTGCCAGTAGTAACCGCTTGGACTCTGGGGCCAACGTCCTGACTTTC. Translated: CASSNRLDSGANVLTF.

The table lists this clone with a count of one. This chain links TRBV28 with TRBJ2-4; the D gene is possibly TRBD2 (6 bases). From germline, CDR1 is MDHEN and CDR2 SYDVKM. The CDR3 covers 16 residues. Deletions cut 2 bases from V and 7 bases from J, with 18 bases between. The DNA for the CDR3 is TGTGCCAGCAGTTTAGCGGAGGGGCAGGCTAGGAACATTCAGTACTTC. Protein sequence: CASSLAEGQARNIQYF.

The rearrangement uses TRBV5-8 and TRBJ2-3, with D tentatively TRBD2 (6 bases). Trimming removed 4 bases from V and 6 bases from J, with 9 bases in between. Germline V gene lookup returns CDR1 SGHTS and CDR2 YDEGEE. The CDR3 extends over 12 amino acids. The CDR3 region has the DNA TGTGCCAGCAGCCGCGGAGGGGATACGCAGTATTTT. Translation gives CASSRGGDTQYF.

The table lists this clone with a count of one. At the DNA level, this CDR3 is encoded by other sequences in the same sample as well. CDR3 region: CASSLRQSNTEAFF. The CDR3 bases are TGCGCCAGCAGCTTGAGACAGTCGAACACTGAAGCTTTCTTT. This chain joins TRBV5-1 and TRBJ1-1; tentative D call: TRBD1 (5 bases). The CDR3 extends over 14 amino acids. Germline V gene data show CDR1 as SGHRS and CDR2 as YFSETQ. The V and J ends lost 1 base and 1 base respectively, with 8 bases between them.

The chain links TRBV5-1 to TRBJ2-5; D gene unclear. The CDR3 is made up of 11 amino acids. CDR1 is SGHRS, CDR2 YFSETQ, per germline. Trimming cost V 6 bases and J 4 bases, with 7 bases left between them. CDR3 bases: TGCGCCAGCAACGTGGTAGAGACCCAGTACTTC. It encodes CASNVVETQYF.

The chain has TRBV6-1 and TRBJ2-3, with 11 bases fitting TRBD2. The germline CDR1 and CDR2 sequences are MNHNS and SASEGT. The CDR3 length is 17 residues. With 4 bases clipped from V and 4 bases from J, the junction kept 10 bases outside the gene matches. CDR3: CASSGSLAGGTADTQYF. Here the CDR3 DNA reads TGTGCCAGCAGTGGATCCTTAGCGGGGGGGACGGCAGATACGCAGTATTTT.

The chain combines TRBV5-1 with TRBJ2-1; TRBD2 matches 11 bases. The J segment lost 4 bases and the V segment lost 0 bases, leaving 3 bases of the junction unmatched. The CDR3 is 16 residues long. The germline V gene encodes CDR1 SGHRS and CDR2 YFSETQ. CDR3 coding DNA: TGCGCCAGCAGCTTGGAAGGGACTAGCGGATACAATGAGCAGTTCTTC. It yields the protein CASSLEGTSGYNEQFF.

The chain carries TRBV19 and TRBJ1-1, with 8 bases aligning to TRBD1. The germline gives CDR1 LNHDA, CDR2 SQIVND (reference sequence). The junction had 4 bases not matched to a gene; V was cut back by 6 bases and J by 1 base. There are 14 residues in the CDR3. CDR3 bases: TGTGCCAGTAGGGGACAGGTAGGGAACACTGAAGCTTTCTTT. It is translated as CASRGQVGNTEAFF.

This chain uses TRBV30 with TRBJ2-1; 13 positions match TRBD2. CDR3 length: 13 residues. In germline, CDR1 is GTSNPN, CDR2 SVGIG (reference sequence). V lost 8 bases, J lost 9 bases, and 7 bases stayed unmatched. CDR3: CAKGTSGVSEQFF. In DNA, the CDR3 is TGTGCCAAGGGGACTAGCGGGGTATCTGAGCAGTTCTTC.

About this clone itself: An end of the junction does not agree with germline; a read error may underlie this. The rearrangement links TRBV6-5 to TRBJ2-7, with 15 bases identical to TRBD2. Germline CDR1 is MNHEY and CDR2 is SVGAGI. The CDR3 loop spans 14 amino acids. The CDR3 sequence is CASSPGTSGRPGVF. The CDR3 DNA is TGTGCCAGCAGCCCAGGGACTAGCGGGAGGCCCGGGGTCTTC.

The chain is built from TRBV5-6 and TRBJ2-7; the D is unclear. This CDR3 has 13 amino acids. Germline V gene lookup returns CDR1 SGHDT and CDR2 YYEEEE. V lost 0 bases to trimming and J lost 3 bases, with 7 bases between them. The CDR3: CASSLGGNYEQYF. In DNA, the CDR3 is TGTGCCAGCAGCTTGGGTGGTAACTACGAGCAGTACTTC.

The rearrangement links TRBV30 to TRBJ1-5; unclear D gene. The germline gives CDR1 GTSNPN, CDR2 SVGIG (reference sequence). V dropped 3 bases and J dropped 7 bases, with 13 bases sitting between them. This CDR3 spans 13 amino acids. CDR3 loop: CAWRVGPLQPQHF. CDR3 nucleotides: TGTGCCTGGAGGGTCGGACCACTACAGCCCCAGCATTTT.

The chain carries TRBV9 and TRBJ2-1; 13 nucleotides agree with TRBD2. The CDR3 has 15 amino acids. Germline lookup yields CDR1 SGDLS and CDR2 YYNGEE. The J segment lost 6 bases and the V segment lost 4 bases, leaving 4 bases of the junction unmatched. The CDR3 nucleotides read TGTGCCAGCAGCCCCTGGACTAGCGGGAGCAATGAGCAGTTCTTC. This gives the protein CASSPWTSGSNEQFF.

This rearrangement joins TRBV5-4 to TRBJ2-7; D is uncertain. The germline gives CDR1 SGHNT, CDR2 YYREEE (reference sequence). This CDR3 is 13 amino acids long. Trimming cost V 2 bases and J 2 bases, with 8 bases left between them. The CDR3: CASSFWNTYEQYF. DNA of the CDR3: TGTGCCAGCAGCTTCTGGAATACCTACGAGCAGTACTTC.

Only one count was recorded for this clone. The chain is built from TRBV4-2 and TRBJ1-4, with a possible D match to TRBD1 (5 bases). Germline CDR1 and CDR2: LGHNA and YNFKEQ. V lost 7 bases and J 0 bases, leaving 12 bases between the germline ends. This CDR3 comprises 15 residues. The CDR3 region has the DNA TGTGCCAGCATAAACCGGGACGCAACTAATGAAAAACTGTTTTTT. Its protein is CASINRDATNEKLFF.

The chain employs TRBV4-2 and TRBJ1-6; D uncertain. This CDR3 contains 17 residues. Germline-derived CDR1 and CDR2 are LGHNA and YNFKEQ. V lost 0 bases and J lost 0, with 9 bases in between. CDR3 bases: TGTGCCAGCAGCCAAGAGCGGCGTAACTCCTATAATTCACCCCTCCACTTT. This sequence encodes CASSQERRNSYNSPLHF.

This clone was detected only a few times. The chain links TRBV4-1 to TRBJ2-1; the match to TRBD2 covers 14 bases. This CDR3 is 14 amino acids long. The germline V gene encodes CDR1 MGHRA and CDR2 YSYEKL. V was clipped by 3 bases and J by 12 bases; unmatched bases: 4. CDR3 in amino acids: CASSQTSGREGQFF. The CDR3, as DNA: TGCGCCAGCAGCCAGACTAGCGGGAGGGAGGGGCAGTTCTTC.

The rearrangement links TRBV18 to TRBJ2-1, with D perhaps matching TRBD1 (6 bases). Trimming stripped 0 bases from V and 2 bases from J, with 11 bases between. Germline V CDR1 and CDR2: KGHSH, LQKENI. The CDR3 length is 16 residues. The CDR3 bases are TGTGCCAGCTCACCACCGAGACAGGCCACCTACAATGAGCAGTTCTTC. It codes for CASSPPRQATYNEQFF.

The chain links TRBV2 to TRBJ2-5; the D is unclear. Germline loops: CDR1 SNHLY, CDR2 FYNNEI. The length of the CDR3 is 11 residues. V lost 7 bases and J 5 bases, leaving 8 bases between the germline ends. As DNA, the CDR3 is TGTGCCAGCACACATCTGGAGACCCAGTACTTC. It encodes CASTHLETQYF. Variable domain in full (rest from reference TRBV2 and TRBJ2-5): EPEVTQTPSHQVTQMGQEVILRCVPISNHLYFYWYRQILGQKVEFLVSFYNNEISEKSEIFDDQFSVERPDGSNFTLKIRSTKLEDSAMYFCASTHLETQYFGPGTRLLVL.

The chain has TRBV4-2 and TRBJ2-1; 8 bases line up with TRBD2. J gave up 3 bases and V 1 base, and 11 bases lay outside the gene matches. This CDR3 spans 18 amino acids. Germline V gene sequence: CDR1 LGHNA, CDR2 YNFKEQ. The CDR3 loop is CASSQALSGGAGYNEQFF. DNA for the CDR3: TGTGCCAGCAGCCAAGCGCTTTCCGGGGGGGCCGGCTACAATGAGCAGTTCTTC.